Listed here are 16 T cell receptor beta chains from one sample, sequenced in a study of naive and memory T cell subsets. The beta constant-region primer was an equimolar mix of two oligonucleotides covering TRBC1 and TRBC2. MiXCR, run by TCRdb on the UMI-ligation and nested PCR reads, gives a single entry per CDR3 protein. The data hold 130,000 to 150,000 distinct CDR3 sequences, with 15% to 20% observed a single time. Sequencing input: naive CD4+ T cells from blood. The receptors were gathered from a human donor in good health.

The chain carries TRBV10-3 and TRBJ1-5; the D gene is possibly TRBD1 (6 bases). Germline loops: CDR1 ENHRY, CDR2 SYGVKD. The V gene lost 4 bases and the J gene lost 5 bases, with 12 bases spanning the gap. There are 14 residues in the CDR3. Written as DNA, the CDR3 is TGTGCCATCAGTGTAGAAGGGGGTGATCAGCCCCAGCATTTT. This codes for CAISVEGGDQPQHF.

V usage is TRBV12-3 or TRBV12-4 and J usage is TRBJ2-7; 8 nucleotides align to TRBD2. The CDR3 spans 12 residues. V shed 6 bases, J shed 9 bases, and the junction held 7 bases outside the gene matches. The CDR3 DNA sequence: TGTGCCAGCAGCCCTAGGGCGGGGGGGCAGTACTTC. It specifies CASSPRAGGQYF.

This clonotype was counted only a few times. The rearrangement links TRBV7-8 to TRBJ2-3, with D possibly matching TRBD2 (5 bases). Germline V gives CDR1 SGHVS, CDR2 FQNEAQ. Trimming left V 5 bases short and J 2 bases short, with 11 bases between. The CDR3 contains 14 residues. Written as DNA, the CDR3 is TGTGCCAGCAGCCGTGCGGGCCCCACAGATACGCAGTATTTT. This gives the protein CASSRAGPTDTQYF.

This clonotype has more than one count but fewer than ten. The chain joins TRBV18 to TRBJ2-1; perhaps TRBD1 as D (6 bases). CDR3 length: 14 residues. Trimming pared 4 bases from V and 5 bases from J, leaving 12 bases between. Germline V gene sequence: CDR1 KGHSH, CDR2 LQKENI. CDR3 region: CASSRDRQNNEQFF. CDR3 coding DNA: TGTGCCAGCTCACGCGACAGGCAGAACAATGAGCAGTTCTTC.

V usage is TRBV4-1 and J usage is TRBJ2-3; D unresolved. V was pared by 4 bases and J by 0 bases, with 14 bases between. Germline loops: CDR1 MGHRA, CDR2 YSYEKL. The CDR3 is 16 residues long. The CDR3 protein is CASSRARRTSTDTQYF. In DNA form, the CDR3 reads TGCGCCAGCAGCCGGGCCAGGCGTACTAGCACAGATACGCAGTATTTT.

This clonotype was seen more than once but under ten times. This chain joins TRBV18 and TRBJ1-5; 7 positions match TRBD1. Trimming removed 5 bases from V and 5 bases from J; junction bases left unmatched: 9. Germline V CDR1 and CDR2: KGHSH, LQKENI. CDR3 length: 15 amino acids. CDR3 residues: CASSAFTGEDQPQHF. The CDR3 DNA reads as TGTGCCAGCTCAGCATTCACAGGGGAAGATCAGCCCCAGCATTTT.

This chain links TRBV4-2 with TRBJ2-3, with D possibly matching TRBD2 (6 bases). V lost 1 base and J lost 0, with 11 bases in between. There are 16 residues in the CDR3. CDR1 is LGHNA, CDR2 YNFKEQ, per germline. The CDR3 here is CASSQGRETSTDTQYF. As DNA, the CDR3 is TGTGCCAGCAGCCAAGGGAGGGAGACTAGCACAGATACGCAGTATTTT.

This clonotype occurred many times. This sequence joins TRBV20-1 and TRBJ2-7; 8 bases match TRBD2. The CDR3 totals 16 residues. V shed 3 bases, J shed 2 bases, and the junction held 12 bases outside the gene matches. Germline V gene lookup returns CDR1 DFQATT and CDR2 SNEGSKA (reference sequence). CDR3 residues: CSASSSGRIPTYEQYF. CDR3 DNA: TGCAGTGCTAGTTCCAGCGGGAGAATTCCTACCTACGAGCAGTACTTC.

The chain combines TRBV5-6 with TRBJ1-5, with D possibly matching TRBD1 (6 bases). V dropped 2 bases and J dropped 1 base, with 7 bases sitting between them. The CDR3 is made up of 14 amino acids. Germline V lookup: CDR1 SGHDT, CDR2 YYEEEE. DNA of the CDR3: TGTGCCAGCAGCTTCGGACAGAGCAATCAGCCCCAGCATTTT. Translated: CASSFGQSNQPQHF.

The CDR3 loop is CASSDPVKAGYSYEQYF. The DNA of the CDR3 is TGCGCCAGCAGCGATCCCGTTAAAGCGGGGTATTCCTACGAGCAGTACTTC. The chain uses TRBV5-1 and TRBJ2-7; 7 bases fit TRBD2. The V segment lost 4 bases and the J segment 1 base; nucleotides outside the gene matches: 14. The CDR3 loop spans 17 amino acids. Germline V gene lookup returns CDR1 SGHRS and CDR2 YFSETQ.

A few counts support this clonotype. This sequence joins TRBV7-2 and TRBJ2-5; TRBD2 matches 8 bases. J lost 3 bases, V lost 5 bases, and 11 bases had no gene match. This CDR3 region has 16 residues. Germline V gene data show CDR1 as SGHTA and CDR2 as FQGNSA. CDR3 loop: CASSPNRGGGEETQYF. The CDR3 DNA follows: TGTGCCAGCAGCCCTAACCGGGGGGGCGGCGAAGAGACCCAGTACTTC.

The gene calls are TRBV5-1 and TRBJ2-1; TRBD1 matches 9 bases. After removal of 4 bases from V and 9 bases from J, the junction contained 8 bases not matched to a gene. From germline, CDR1 is SGHRS and CDR2 YFSETQ. CDR3 size: 14 residues. CDR3 residues: CASSPGQGKGEQFF. Written as DNA, the CDR3 is TGCGCCAGCAGCCCGGGACAGGGTAAGGGTGAGCAGTTCTTC.

The chain couples TRBV28 to TRBJ2-3; no clear D. CDR3 length: 12 amino acids. The V gene's germline CDR1 is MDHEN and CDR2 SYDVKM. Trimming cost V 8 bases and J 6 bases, with 12 bases left between them. The CDR3 coding sequence is TGTGCCAGCTGCACCCCGGCCGATACGCAGTATTTT. This sequence encodes CASCTPADTQYF.

There are a few counts of this clonotype. The rearrangement joins TRBV3-1 to TRBJ2-7; the D gene is possibly TRBD1 (5 bases). Looked up from germline, CDR1 is LGHDT and CDR2 is YNNKEL (reference sequence). This CDR3 contains 12 residues. Trimming left V 6 bases short and J 2 bases short, with 8 bases between. DNA of the CDR3: TGTGCCAGCAGAGAGACAGCCTACGAGCAGTACTTC. As protein: CASRETAYEQYF.

This clonotype was found a few times. The chain carries TRBV12-3 or TRBV12-4 and TRBJ1-4, with D maybe TRBD1 (6 bases). Trimming left V 5 bases short and J 4 bases short, with 11 bases between. The CDR3 is 14 amino acids. CDR3 DNA: TGTGCCAGCAGTAAGACAGGCGGTAATGAAAAACTGTTTTTT. This sequence encodes CASSKTGGNEKLFF.

The CDR3 is CASSFRTLTSREDTQYF. The CDR3 DNA reads TGTGCCAGCAGCTTCCGCACGCTGACGAGCCGTGAGGATACGCAGTATTTT. V gene TRBV7-4 combines with J gene TRBJ2-3; no reliable D call. CDR1 and CDR2 from the germline V gene are SGHVT and SQSDAQ. This CDR3 spans 17 amino acids. Trimming cost V 3 bases and J 6 bases, with 22 bases left between them.